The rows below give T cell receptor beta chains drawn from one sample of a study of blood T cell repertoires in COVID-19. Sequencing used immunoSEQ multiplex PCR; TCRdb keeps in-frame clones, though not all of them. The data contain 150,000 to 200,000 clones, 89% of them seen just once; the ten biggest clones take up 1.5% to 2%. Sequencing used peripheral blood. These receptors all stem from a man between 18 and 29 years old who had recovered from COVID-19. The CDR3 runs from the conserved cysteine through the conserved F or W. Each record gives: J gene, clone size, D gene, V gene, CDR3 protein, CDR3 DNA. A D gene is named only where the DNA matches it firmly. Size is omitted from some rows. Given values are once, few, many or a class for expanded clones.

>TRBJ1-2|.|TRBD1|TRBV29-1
CSAGRDRGTSGYTF
TGCAGCGCCGGTAGGGACAGGGGGACGAGCGGCTACACCTTC
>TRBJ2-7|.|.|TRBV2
CASLWTVAYEQYF
TGTGCCAGCCTTTGGACAGTGGCCTACGAGCAGTACTTC
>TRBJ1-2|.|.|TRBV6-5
CASSSSAGYTF
TGTGCCAGCAGTTCCTCGGCTGGCTACACCTTC
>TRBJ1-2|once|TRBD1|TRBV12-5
CASGLVQGADGYTF
TGTGCTAGTGGTTTGGTCCAGGGGGCTGATGGCTACACCTTC
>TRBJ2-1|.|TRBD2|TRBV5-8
CASSLFASGSQNEQFF
TGTGCCAGCAGCTTGTTCGCTAGCGGGAGTCAGAATGAGCAGTTCTTC
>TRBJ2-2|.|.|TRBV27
CASRAGTKNTGELFF
TGTGCCAGCAGAGCCGGGACAAAGAACACCGGGGAGCTGTTTTTT
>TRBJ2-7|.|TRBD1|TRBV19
CASRPRDRVAYEQYF
TGTGCCAGTAGGCCCCGGGACAGGGTGGCCTACGAGCAGTACTTC
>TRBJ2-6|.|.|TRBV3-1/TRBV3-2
CASSATRVRGSGANVLTF
TGTGCCAGCAGCGCGACCAGGGTTAGGGGATCTGGGGCCAACGTCCTGACTTTC
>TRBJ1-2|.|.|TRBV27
CASSLNGGDGYTF
TGTGCCAGCAGTTTAAACGGAGGGGATGGCTACACCTTC
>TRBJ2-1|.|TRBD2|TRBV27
CASSQSPGLALYHEQFF
TGTGCCAGCAGTCAATCCCCGGGACTAGCTCTATACCATGAGCAGTTCTTC
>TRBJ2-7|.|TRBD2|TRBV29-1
CSAVPGTSHYEQYF
TGCAGCGCCGTCCCCGGGACTAGCCACTACGAGCAGTACTTC
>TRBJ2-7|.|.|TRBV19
CASSIAGGLSSYEQYF
TGTGCCAGTAGTATAGCCGGCGGGTTGAGCTCCTACGAGCAGTACTTC
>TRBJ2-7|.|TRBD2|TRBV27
CASSLGGGPYEQYF
TGTGCCAGCAGTTTAGGCGGGGGACCCTACGAGCAGTACTTC
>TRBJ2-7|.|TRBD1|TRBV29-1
CSVGQGSGEQYF
TGCAGCGTCGGACAGGGGAGTGGGGAGCAGTACTTC
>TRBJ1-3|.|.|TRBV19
CASIQGTTGNTIYF
TGTGCCAGTATCCAGGGGACAACTGGAAACACCATATATTTT
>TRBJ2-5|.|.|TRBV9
CASSVGRSQETQYF
TGTGCCAGCAGCGTAGGTCGGAGCCAAGAGACCCAGTACTTC
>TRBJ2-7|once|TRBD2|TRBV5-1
CASGTSGGSYEQYF
TGCGCCAGCGGTACTAGCGGGGGTTCCTACGAGCAGTACTTC
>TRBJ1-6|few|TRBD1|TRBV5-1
CATREGARSYNSPLHF
TGCGCCACCAGGGAGGGGGCAAGGTCCTATAATTCACCCCTCCACTTT
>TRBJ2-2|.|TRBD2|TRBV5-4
CASSPGLAGTNTGELFF
TGTGCCAGCAGCCCGGGACTAGCGGGGACGAACACCGGGGAGCTGTTTTTT
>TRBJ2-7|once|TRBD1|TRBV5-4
CASSQGTGWMGEQYF
TGTGCCAGCAGCCAGGGGACAGGGTGGATGGGGGAGCAGTACTTC
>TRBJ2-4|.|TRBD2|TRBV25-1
CASSGTSGNIQYF
TGTGCCAGCAGTGGGACTAGCGGAAACATTCAGTACTTC
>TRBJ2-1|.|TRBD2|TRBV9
CASSVEADGGLADYNEQFF
TGTGCCAGCAGCGTAGAGGCGGACGGTGGACTAGCCGATTACAATGAGCAGTTCTTC
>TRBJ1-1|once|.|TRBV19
CASSIQLRNRVNTEAFF
TGTGCCAGTAGTATCCAACTAAGGAACAGGGTGAACACTGAAGCTTTCTTT
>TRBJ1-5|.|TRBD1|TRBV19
CASTLGTGAQPQHF
TGTGCCAGTACCCTCGGGACAGGTGCTCAGCCCCAGCATTTT
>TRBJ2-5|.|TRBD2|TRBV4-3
CASSQDVAGGETQYF
TGCGCCAGCAGCCAAGATGTAGCGGGAGGAGAGACCCAGTACTTC
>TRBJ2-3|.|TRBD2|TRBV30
CAWSSPSTGLAGVLDTQYF
TGTGCCTGGAGTTCCCCATCTACCGGACTAGCGGGAGTACTAGATACGCAGTATTTT
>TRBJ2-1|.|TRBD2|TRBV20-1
CSASASGRGASYNEQFF
TGCAGTGCTAGTGCTAGCGGGAGAGGAGCATCCTACAATGAGCAGTTCTTC
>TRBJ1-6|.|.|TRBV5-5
CASEDGRGNSPLHF
TGTGCCAGCGAGGACGGAAGGGGGAATTCACCCCTCCACTTT
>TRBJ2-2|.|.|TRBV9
CASSVSQQNTGELFF
TGTGCCAGCAGCGTCTCGCAACAGAACACCGGGGAGCTGTTTTTT